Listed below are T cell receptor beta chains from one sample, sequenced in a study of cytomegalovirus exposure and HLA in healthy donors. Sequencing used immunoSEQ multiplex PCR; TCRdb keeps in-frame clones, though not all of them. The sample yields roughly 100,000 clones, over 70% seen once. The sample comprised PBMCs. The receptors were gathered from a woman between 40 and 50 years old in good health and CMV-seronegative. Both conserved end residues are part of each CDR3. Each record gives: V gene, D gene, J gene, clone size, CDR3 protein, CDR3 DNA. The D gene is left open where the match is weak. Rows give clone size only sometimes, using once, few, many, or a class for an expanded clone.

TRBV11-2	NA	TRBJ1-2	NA	CASSSQDSEGYTF	TGTGCCAGCAGCTCCCAGGACAGTGAAGGCTACACCTTC
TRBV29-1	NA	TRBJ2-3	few	CSVDVRAGNTDTQYF	TGCAGCGTTGATGTCCGGGCAGGGAACACAGATACGCAGTATTTT
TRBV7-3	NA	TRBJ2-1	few	CASSLVSGEQFF	TGTGCCAGCAGCTTAGTATCGGGGGAGCAGTTCTTC
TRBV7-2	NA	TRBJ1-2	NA	CASRNFQGRTGGYTF	TGTGCCAGCAGAAACTTCCAGGGGCGAACAGGGGGCTACACCTTC
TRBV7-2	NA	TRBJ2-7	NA	CASRPTGLSSYEQYF	TGTGCCAGCAGGCCTACAGGGCTAAGCTCCTACGAGCAGTACTTC
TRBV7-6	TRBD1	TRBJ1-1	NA	CASSPTGVIGAFF	TGTGCCAGCAGCCCGACAGGGGTAATCGGGGCTTTCTTT
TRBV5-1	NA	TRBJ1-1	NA	CASRDTLRSEAFF	TGCGCCAGCAGGGACACCCTTAGGTCTGAAGCTTTCTTT
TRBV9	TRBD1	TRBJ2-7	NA	CASSVGQGATYEQYF	TGTGCCAGCAGCGTGGGACAGGGGGCAACCTACGAGCAGTACTTC
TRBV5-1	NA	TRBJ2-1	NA	CASSFYRANNEQFF	TGCGCCAGCAGCTTTTATCGAGCCAACAATGAGCAGTTCTTC
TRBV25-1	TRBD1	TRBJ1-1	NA	CASSEPLGTGGGTEAFF	TGTGCCAGCAGTGAACCACTTGGGACAGGGGGTGGCACTGAAGCTTTCTTT
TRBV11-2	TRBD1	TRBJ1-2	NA	CASSPRQGVYGYTF	TGTGCCAGCAGCCCCAGACAGGGTGTGTATGGCTACACCTTC
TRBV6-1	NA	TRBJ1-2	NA	CASSEPRGQQFYYGYTF	TGTGCCAGCAGTGAACCGAGGGGACAACAGTTTTACTATGGCTACACCTTC
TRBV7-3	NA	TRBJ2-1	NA	CASSQGVGRYEQFF	TGTGCCAGCAGCCAAGGGGTTGGGCGCTATGAGCAGTTCTTC
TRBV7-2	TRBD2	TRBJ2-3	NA	CASSGSRRGGPADTQYF	TGTGCCAGCAGCGGCTCTCGGCGGGGGGGCCCGGCAGATACGCAGTATTTT
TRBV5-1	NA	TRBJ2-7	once	CASSDRTDLSYEQYF	TGCGCCAGCAGCGACCGGACAGATTTGTCCTACGAGCAGTACTTC
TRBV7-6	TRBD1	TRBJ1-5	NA	CASSSTGTGDQPQHF	TGTGCCAGCAGCTCAACCGGGACAGGGGATCAGCCCCAGCATTTT
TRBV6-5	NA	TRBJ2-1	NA	CASSYFGGYNEQFF	TGTGCCAGCAGTTACTTCGGGGGTTACAATGAGCAGTTCTTC
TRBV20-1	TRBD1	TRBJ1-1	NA	CSGTGGTEAFF	TGCTCGGGGACAGGGGGCACTGAAGCTTTCTTT
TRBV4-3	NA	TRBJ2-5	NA	CASSQEVGGETQYF	TGCGCCAGCAGCCAAGAAGTCGGCGGAGAGACCCAGTACTTC
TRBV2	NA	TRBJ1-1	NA	CASSELDPGMNTEAFF	TGTGCCAGCAGTGAATTGGACCCAGGGATGAACACTGAAGCTTTCTTT
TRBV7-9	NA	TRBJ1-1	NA	CASTDTMNTEAFF	TGTGCCAGCACCGACACCATGAACACTGAAGCTTTCTTT
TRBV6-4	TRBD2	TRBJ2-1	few	CASSLSGGAEEQFF	TGTGCCAGCAGTTTGAGCGGGGGGGCGGAAGAGCAGTTCTTC
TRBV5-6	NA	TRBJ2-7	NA	CASSPAGEGDLRGQYF	TGTGCCAGCAGCCCGGCGGGGGAGGGGGATCTACGAGGGCAGTACTTC
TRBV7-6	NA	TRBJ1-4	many	CASSHREEKLFF	TGTGCCAGCAGCCACAGGGAGGAAAAACTGTTTTTT
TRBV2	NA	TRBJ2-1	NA	CASSVVGAASDEQFF	TGTGCCAGCAGTGTGGTGGGGGCCGCCTCGGATGAGCAGTTCTTC
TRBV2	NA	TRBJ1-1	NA	CASSVEGGGRKAFF	TGTGCCAGCAGTGTGGAGGGGGGGGGTAGGAAAGCTTTCTTT
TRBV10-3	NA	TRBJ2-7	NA	CAIRSGLLYEQYF	TGTGCCATCAGAAGCGGACTACTCTACGAGCAGTACTTC
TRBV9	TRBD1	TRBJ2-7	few	CASSVGTGFPYEQYF	TGTGCCAGCAGCGTGGGGACAGGATTTCCCTACGAGCAGTACTTC
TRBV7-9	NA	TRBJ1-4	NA	CASSFGQVTNEKLFF	TGTGCCAGCAGCTTCGGACAAGTAACTAATGAAAAACTGTTTTTT
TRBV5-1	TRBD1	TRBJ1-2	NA	CASSDIPGQSNGYTF	TGCGCCAGCAGCGATATCCCGGGACAGTCAAATGGCTACACCTTC
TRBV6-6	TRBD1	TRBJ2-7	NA	CASRRQGNEQYF	TGTGCCAGCAGACGACAGGGAAACGAGCAGTACTTC
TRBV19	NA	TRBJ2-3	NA	CASSTSSAFYDTQYF	TGTGCCAGTAGCACATCTAGCGCCTTCTACGATACGCAGTATTTT
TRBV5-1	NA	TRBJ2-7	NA	CASRPMTASYEQYF	TGCGCCAGCAGACCTATGACAGCCTCCTACGAGCAGTACTTC
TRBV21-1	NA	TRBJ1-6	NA	CASSKVQGKNSPLHF	TGTGCCAGCAGCAAAGTTCAGGGTAAGAACTCACCCCTCCACTTT
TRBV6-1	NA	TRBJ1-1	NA	CASSRTVSNTEAFF	TGTGCCAGCAGCCGGACAGTCTCCAACACTGAAGCTTTCTTT
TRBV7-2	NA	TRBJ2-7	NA	CASSSRGQGSSYEQYF	TGTGCCAGCAGCTCGCGGGGGCAGGGAAGCTCCTACGAGCAGTACTTC
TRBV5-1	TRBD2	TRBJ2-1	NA	CASRSQGLAGGREQFF	TGCGCCAGCAGAAGCCAGGGACTAGCGGGGGGGCGTGAGCAGTTCTTC
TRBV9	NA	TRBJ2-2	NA	CASSVEYFDTGELFF	TGTGCCAGCAGCGTAGAGTACTTCGACACCGGGGAGCTGTTTTTT
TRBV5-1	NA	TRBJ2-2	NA	CASSLATVANTGELFF	TGCGCCAGCAGCTTGGCGACTGTCGCGAACACCGGGGAGCTGTTTTTT
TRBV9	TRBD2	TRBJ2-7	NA	CASSFGLAGATEQYF	TGTGCCAGCAGCTTCGGACTAGCGGGGGCAACCGAGCAGTACTTC
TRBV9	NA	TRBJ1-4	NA	CASSVGQTNEKLFF	TGTGCCAGCAGCGTAGGTCAGACTAATGAAAAACTGTTTTTT
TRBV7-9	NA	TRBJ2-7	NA	CASSTGLETGQYF	TGTGCCAGCAGCACCGGACTTGAAACGGGGCAGTACTTC
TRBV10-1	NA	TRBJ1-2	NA	CASSKDRSYGYTF	TGCGCCAGCAGTAAGGACAGAAGCTATGGCTACACCTTC
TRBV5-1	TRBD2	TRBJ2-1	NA	CASSPGLAGNEQFF	TGCGCCAGCAGCCCTGGACTAGCGGGCAATGAGCAGTTCTTC
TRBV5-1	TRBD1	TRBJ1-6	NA	CASSLEDRGPLDNSPLHF	TGCGCCAGCAGCTTGGAAGACAGGGGGCCACTCGATAATTCACCCCTCCACTTT